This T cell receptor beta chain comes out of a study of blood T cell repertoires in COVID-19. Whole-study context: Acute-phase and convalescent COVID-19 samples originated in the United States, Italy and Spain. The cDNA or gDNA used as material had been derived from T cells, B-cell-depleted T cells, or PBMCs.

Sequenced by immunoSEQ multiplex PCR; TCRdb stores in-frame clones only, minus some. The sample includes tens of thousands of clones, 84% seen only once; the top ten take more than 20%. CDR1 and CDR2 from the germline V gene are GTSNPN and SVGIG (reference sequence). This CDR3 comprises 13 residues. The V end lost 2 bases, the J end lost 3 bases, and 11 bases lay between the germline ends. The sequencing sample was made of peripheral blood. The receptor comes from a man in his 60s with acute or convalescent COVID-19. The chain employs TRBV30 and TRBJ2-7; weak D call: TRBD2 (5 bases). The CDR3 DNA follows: TGTGCCTGGAGTACAACTAGTGTCTACGAGCAGTACTTC. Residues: CAWSTTSVYEQYF.